This T cell receptor (beta chain) appears in the sequencing data of a study of T cell repertoires in cytomegalovirus infection. At the level of the study: In public TCR beta signatures, there were indications of both CMV infection and matching HLA type.

From the reads, TCRdb called clonotypes with MiXCR, one entry per CDR3 protein. Of more than 650,000 distinct CDR3 sequences listed, about 40% are singletons. The CDR3 spans 15 residues. V lost 4 bases and J lost 8; bases outside the gene matches: 9. Germline V CDR1 and CDR2: SGHVS, FNYEAQ. The sample was PBMCs. The chain recombines TRBV7-6 with TRBJ2-2; 8 positions match TRBD2. This sequence was found in a human donor in good health (CMV status not recorded). Some clones in this sample may be carry-over from other donors' samples. CDR3 sequence: CASSSIAGPAGELFF. The CDR3 nucleotides are TGTGCCAGCAGCTCCATAGCGGGACCTGCGGGGGAGCTGTTTTTT. Full variable domain (rest looked up from reference TRBV7-6 and TRBJ2-2): GAGVSQSPRYKVTKRGQDVALRCDPISGHVSLYWYRQALGQGPEFLTYFNYEAQQDKSGLPNDRFSAERPEGSISTLTIQRTEQRDSAMYRCASSSIAGPAGELFFGEGSRLTVL.